This record covers a single TCR beta chain. This sample stems from a study of blood T cell repertoires in COVID-19. Study context: T cells, B-cell-depleted T cells, or PBMCs provided the cDNA or gDNA that served as material.

The CDR3 runs 14 residues. Unmatched junction bases numbered 4, after V lost 5 bases and J lost 4 bases. Germline V gives CDR1 MNHEY, CDR2 SVGEGT. Profiling relied on immunoSEQ multiplex PCR, and the TCRdb table lists in-frame clones only, not all of them. The profile shows about 27,000 clones, 75% to 95% of them singletons. The sequencing sample was made of peripheral blood. The origin of this receptor is a human donor with active COVID-19. The donor label of this sample is uncertain. The rearrangement links TRBV6-2 or TRBV6-3 to TRBJ2-3; TRBD1 aligns across 9 bases. The CDR3 DNA reads TGTGCCAGCAGTCAGGACAGGGGCGCAGATACGCAGTATTTT. This gives the protein CASSQDRGADTQYF.